The subject of this entry is one TCR beta chain. These data come from a study of blood T cells in healthy people across ages. Through a sample-barcoded 5' primer and a J-beta primer mix, a second PCR was run for roughly 6 to 12 cycles. TCRdb reanalysed the 5' RACE reads using MiXCR and keeps one entry per CDR3 protein. The sample shows fewer than 950,000 distinct CDR3 sequences, 40% to 65% of them seen only once. This TCR derives from a man older than 75 in good health. Sequenced material: blood.

The CDR3 region has the DNA TGTGCCAGCAGTTACTCACAAGCGTATGAAGAGACCCAGTACTTC. Translating it yields CASSYSQAYEETQYF. J is TRBJ2-5 and V is TRBV6-6; D gene uncertain. Trimming stripped 0 bases from V and 3 bases from J, with 11 bases between. The CDR3 covers 15 residues. In germline, CDR1 is MNHNY, CDR2 SVGAGI (reference sequence).